The 9 T cell receptor beta chains below come from one sample, sequenced in a study of T cell responses to AZD1222 COVID-19 vaccine (dated by TCRdb to about 2021). The time point label, as the study defines it: baseline before first vaccination. Libraries were prepared through the immunoSEQ multiplex PCR assay. The table was pulled from immuneACCESS by TCRdb, which kept in-frame rearrangements only. Such tables lose some clones; where checked, under half of the loss comes from unresolved V genes, and the rest has no known cause. Counted in this sample were approximately 190,000 clones; about nine tenths of them appeared once. Approximately 0.98% of the sample comes from the top ten. The starting material was peripheral blood, obtained on day 0 of AZD1222 vaccination. The receptor set was obtained from an adult in good health.

This rearrangement joins TRBV5-1 to TRBJ1-3; D unresolved. The V and J ends lost 0 bases and 3 bases respectively, with 7 bases between them. The V gene's germline CDR1 is SGHRS and CDR2 YFSETQ. The length of the CDR3 is 14 residues. CDR3 sequence: CASSLAGFGNTIYF. DNA of the CDR3: TGCGCCAGCAGCTTGGCCGGGTTTGGAAACACCATATATTTT.

This clone showed up just once. J is TRBJ1-3 and V is TRBV27; TRBD1 is a possible D gene (5 bases). The CDR3 has 14 residues. V was shortened by 5 bases and J by 3 bases, with 11 bases between the two germline ends. The V gene's germline CDR1 is MNHEY and CDR2 SMNVEV (reference sequence). Here the CDR3 DNA reads TGTGCCAGCAGTCGCCGGGGGGATGGAAACACCATATATTTT. Amino acid sequence: CASSRRGDGNTIYF.

The chain's CDR3 is CASYTANTEAFF. CDR3 coding DNA: TGTGCCAGTTACACGGCTAACACTGAAGCTTTCTTT. The V and J genes are TRBV19 and TRBJ1-1; D gene unclear. Germline V gene lookup returns CDR1 LNHDA and CDR2 SQIVND (reference sequence). CDR3 length: 12 amino acids. V lost 8 bases and J lost 2, with 9 bases in between. The full variable domain, rest sourced from reference TRBV19 and TRBJ1-1, is DGGITQSPKYLFRKEGQNVTLSCEQNLNHDAMYWYRQDPGQGLRLIYYSQIVNDFQKGDIAEGYSVSREKKESFPLTVTSAQKNPTAFYLCASYTANTEAFFGQGTRLTVV.

V usage is TRBV11-2 and J usage is TRBJ1-1; D unclear. Looked up from germline, CDR1 is SGHAT and CDR2 is FQNNGV. The CDR3 runs to 16 residues. V shed 1 base and J shed 6 bases, with 18 bases lying between them. The CDR3 nucleotides are TGTGCCAGCAGCTTAGGCGTGTATGGGAATGAGGCTGAAGCTTTCTTT. Protein: CASSLGVYGNEAEAFF.

The gene calls are TRBV11-3 and TRBJ2-3; no definite D call. The ends were cut back, 3 bases at V and 2 bases at J, with 9 bases in the middle. The CDR3 sequence is 14 residues long. Germline lookup yields CDR1 SGHNT and CDR2 YENEEA. In nucleotides, the CDR3 is TGTGCCAGCAGCTTGGGCAGCTCCACAGATACGCAGTATTTT. Translation gives CASSLGSSTDTQYF.

V usage is TRBV5-1 and J usage is TRBJ1-2; maybe TRBD1 (5 bases). This CDR3 contains 15 residues. V was shortened by 2 bases and J by 7 bases, with 18 bases between the two germline ends. Germline V CDR1 and CDR2: SGHRS, YFSETQ. The CDR3 sequence is CASSFAGPLSGGYTF. CDR3 nucleotides: TGCGCCAGCAGCTTCGCAGGGCCCCTTTCGGGTGGCTACACCTTC.

This clone was observed a single time. V is TRBV12-3 or TRBV12-4 and J is TRBJ1-3, with D unresolved. Trimming cost V 3 bases and J 8 bases, with 11 bases left between them. This CDR3 contains 13 residues. CDR3 coding DNA: TGTGCCAGCAGTTTCTTGGACCGGGACACCATATATTTT. It specifies CASSFLDRDTIYF.

The J gene is TRBJ2-3, the V gene TRBV19; tentatively, D is TRBD1 (5 bases). The germline gives CDR1 LNHDA, CDR2 SQIVND (reference sequence). The CDR3 has 15 residues. The ends were cut back, 5 bases at V and 2 bases at J, with 14 bases in the middle. The chain's CDR3 is CASSGRALYTDTQYF. In DNA, the CDR3 is TGTGCCAGTAGTGGCAGGGCCCTATACACAGATACGCAGTATTTT.

The V gene is TRBV19, the J gene TRBJ2-1; TRBD2 matches at 11 bases. Looked up from germline, CDR1 is LNHDA and CDR2 is SQIVND (reference sequence). The CDR3 is made up of 15 amino acids. V trimming: 5 bases; J trimming: 6 bases; junction bases outside the gene matches: 6. The CDR3 DNA reads as TGTGCCAGTAGTCTCCGTCTAGCGGGGGGCAATGAGCAGTTCTTC. Translated, it gives CASSLRLAGGNEQFF.